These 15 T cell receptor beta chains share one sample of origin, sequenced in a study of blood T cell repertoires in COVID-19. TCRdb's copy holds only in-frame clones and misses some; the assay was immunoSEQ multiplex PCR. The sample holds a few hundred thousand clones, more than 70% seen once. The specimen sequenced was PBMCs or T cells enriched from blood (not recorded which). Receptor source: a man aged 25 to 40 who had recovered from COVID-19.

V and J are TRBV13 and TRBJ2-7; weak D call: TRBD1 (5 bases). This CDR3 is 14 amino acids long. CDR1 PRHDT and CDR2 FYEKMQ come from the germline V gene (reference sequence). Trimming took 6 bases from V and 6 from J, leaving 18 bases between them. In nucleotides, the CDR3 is TGTGCCAGCAGTCGCGGCCGCCAGGGAAGCGAGCAGTACTTC. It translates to CASSRGRQGSEQYF. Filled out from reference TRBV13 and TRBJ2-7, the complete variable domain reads AAGVIQSPRHLIKEKRETATLKCYPIPRHDTVYWYQQGPGQDPQFLISFYEKMQSDKGSIPDRFSAQQFSDYHSELNMSSLELGDSALYFCASSRGRQGSEQYFGPGTRLTVT.

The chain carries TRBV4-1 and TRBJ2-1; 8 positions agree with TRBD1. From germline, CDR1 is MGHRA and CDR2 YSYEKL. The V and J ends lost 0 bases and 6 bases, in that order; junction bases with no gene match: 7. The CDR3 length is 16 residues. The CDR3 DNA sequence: TGCGCCAGCAGCCAAGACGACAGGGGAAAATTCAATGAGCAGTTCTTC. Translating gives CASSQDDRGKFNEQFF.

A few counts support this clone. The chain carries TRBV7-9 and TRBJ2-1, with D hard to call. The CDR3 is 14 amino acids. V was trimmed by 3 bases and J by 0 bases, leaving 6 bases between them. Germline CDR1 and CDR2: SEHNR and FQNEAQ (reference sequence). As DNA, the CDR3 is TGTGCCAGCAGCTTCCCTCCCTCCTACAATGAGCAGTTCTTC. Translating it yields CASSFPPSYNEQFF.

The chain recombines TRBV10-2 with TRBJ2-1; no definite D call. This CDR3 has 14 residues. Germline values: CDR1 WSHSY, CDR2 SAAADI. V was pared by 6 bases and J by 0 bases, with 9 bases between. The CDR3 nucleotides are TGCGCCAGCAGCGAACAGATCTCCTACAATGAGCAGTTCTTC. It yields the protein CASSEQISYNEQFF.

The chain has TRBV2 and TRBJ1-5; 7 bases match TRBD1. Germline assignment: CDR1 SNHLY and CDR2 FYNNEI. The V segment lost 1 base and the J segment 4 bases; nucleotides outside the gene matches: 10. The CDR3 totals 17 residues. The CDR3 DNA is TGTGCCAGCAGTGAAGGGAAAGGGGGCCGGGTAAATCAGCCCCAGCATTTT. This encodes CASSEGKGGRVNQPQHF.

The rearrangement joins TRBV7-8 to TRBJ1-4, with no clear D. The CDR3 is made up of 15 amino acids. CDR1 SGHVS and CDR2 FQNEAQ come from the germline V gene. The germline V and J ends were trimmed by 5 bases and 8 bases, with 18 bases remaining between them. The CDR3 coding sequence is TGTGCCAGCAGCGCCTCCGGGGTGCCCAGAGAAAAACTGTTTTTT. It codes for CASSASGVPREKLFF.

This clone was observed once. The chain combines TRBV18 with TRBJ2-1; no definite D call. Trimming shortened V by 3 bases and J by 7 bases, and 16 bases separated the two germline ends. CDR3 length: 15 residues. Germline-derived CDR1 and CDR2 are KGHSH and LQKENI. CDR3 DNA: TGTGCCAGCTCACCCGGCACAGTGAAGATGAATGAGCAGTTCTTC. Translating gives CASSPGTVKMNEQFF.

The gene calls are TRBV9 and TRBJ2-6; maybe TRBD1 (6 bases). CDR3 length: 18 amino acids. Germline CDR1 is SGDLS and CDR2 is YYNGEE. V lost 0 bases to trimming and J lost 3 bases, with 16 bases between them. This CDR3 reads CASSVARRQAFGANVLTF. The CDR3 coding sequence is TGTGCCAGCAGCGTAGCTAGGAGACAGGCCTTTGGGGCCAACGTCCTGACTTTC. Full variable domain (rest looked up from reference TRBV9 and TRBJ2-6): DSGVTQTPKHLITATGQRVTLRCSPRSGDLSVYWYQQSLDQGLQFLIQYYNGEERAKGNILERFSAQQFPDLHSELNLSSLELGDSALYFCASSVARRQAFGANVLTFGAGSRLTVL.

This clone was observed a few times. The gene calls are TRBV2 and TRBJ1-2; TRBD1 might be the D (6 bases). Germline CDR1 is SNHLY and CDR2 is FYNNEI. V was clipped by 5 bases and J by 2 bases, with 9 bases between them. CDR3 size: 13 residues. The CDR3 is CASSLTGNYGYTF. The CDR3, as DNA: TGTGCCAGCAGTCTAACAGGGAACTATGGCTACACCTTC.

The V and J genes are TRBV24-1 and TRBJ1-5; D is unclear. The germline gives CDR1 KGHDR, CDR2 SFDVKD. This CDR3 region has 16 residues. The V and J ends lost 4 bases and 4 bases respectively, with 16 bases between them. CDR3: CATSDQLNRINQPQHF. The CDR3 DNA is TGTGCCACCAGTGACCAACTGAACAGAATAAATCAGCCCCAGCATTTT.

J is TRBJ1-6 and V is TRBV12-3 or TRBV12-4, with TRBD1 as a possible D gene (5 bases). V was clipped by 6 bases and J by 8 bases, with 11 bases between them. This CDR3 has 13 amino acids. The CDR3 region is CASRQVSDSPLHF. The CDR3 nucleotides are TGTGCCAGCAGACAGGTCTCCGATTCACCCCTCCACTTT.

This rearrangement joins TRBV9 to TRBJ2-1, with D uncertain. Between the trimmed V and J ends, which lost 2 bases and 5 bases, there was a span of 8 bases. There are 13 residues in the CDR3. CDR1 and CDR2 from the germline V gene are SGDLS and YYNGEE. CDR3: CASSVAPNNEQFF. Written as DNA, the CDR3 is TGTGCCAGCAGCGTGGCTCCGAACAATGAGCAGTTCTTC.

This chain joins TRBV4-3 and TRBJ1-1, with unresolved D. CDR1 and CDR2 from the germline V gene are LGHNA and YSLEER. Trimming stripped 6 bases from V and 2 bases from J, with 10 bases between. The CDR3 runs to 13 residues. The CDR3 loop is CASSVGENTEAFF. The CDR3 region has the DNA TGCGCCAGCAGTGTGGGAGAAAACACTGAAGCTTTCTTT.

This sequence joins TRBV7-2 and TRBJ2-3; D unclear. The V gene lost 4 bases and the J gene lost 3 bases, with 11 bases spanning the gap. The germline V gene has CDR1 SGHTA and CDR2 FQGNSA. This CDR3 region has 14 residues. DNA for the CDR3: TGTGCCAGCAGCTCTGACACCCAGACAGATACGCAGTATTTT. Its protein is CASSSDTQTDTQYF.

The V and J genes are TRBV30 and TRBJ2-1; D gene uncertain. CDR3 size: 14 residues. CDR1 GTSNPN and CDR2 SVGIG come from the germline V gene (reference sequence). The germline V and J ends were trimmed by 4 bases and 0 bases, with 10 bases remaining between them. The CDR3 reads CAWTFPSSYNEQFF. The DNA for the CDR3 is TGTGCCTGGACTTTCCCCAGCTCCTACAATGAGCAGTTCTTC. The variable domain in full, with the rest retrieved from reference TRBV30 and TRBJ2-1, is SQTIHQWPATLVQPVGSPLSLECTVEGTSNPNLYWYRQAAGRGLQLLFYSVGIGQISSEVPQNLSASRPQDRQFILSSKKLLLSDSGFYLCAWTFPSSYNEQFFGPGTRLTVL.